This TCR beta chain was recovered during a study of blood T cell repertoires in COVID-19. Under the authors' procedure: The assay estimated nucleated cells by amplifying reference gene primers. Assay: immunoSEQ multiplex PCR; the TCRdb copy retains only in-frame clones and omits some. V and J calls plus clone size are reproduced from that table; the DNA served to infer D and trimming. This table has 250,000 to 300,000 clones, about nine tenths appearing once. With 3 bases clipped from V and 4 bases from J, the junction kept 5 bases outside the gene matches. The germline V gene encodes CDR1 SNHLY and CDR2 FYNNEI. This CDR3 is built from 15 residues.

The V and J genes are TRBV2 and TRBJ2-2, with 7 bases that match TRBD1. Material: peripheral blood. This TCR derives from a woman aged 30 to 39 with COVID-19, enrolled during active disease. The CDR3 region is CASSEEGGGTGELFF. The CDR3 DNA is TGTGCCAGCAGTGAGGAAGGGGGCGGCACCGGGGAGCTGTTTTTT.